One and the same sample provided the 18 T cell receptor beta chains below, sequenced in a study of a mutant IDH1 vaccine in newly diagnosed glioma. The protocol was immunoSEQ multiplex PCR, while the TCRdb copy is restricted to in-frame clones and leaves out a portion. Among about 60,000 clones listed, less than 90% were seen once. No antigen has been assigned to these receptors. The time point here: week 47, end of study. Alongside topical imiquimod, each dose of vaccine comprised 300 ug of mutant IDH1 20-mer peptide. The sequences come from PBMCs, collected from a glioma patient whose treatment included an IDH1 peptide vaccine. All receptors derive from a woman in her 50s with glioma.

Only a few counts were recorded for this clone. The chain employs TRBV28 and TRBJ2-2; D not certain. CDR3 length: 14 amino acids. Germline CDR1 is MDHEN and CDR2 is SYDVKM. Trimming removed 5 bases at V and 6 bases at J, with 13 bases between. The CDR3 coding sequence is TGTGCCAGCAGTCAAATTGCCCCATCCGGGGAGCTGTTTTTT. Amino acids: CASSQIAPSGELFF.

This rearrangement joins TRBV5-6 to TRBJ2-1; D not certain. This CDR3 spans 14 amino acids. V was clipped by 0 bases and J by 4 bases, with 8 bases between them. CDR1 is SGHDT and CDR2 is YYEEEE in the germline V gene. The CDR3, as DNA: TGTGCCAGCAGCTTGGCCGAGGATTACAATGAGCAGTTCTTC. Translating it yields CASSLAEDYNEQFF.

V usage is TRBV5-6 and J usage is TRBJ1-2; D is undetermined. The CDR3 consists of 13 residues. Germline values: CDR1 SGHDT, CDR2 YYEEEE. Trimming cost V 2 bases and J 5 bases, with 10 bases left between them. The CDR3 region is CASSFSETYGYTF. The CDR3 region has the DNA TGTGCCAGCAGCTTCTCGGAGACGTATGGCTACACCTTC.

The genes are TRBV7-9 and TRBJ1-6; no clear D gene. V was shortened by 1 base and J by 10 bases, with 5 bases between the two germline ends. The CDR3 has 12 residues. Looked up from germline, CDR1 is SEHNR and CDR2 is FQNEAQ (reference sequence). In nucleotides, the CDR3 is TGTGCCAGCAGCTTAGACGGGTCACCCCTCCACTTT. Translated, it gives CASSLDGSPLHF.

The chain uses TRBV7-2 and TRBJ2-7, with D perhaps given as TRBD1 or TRBD2 (5 bases each). The CDR3 contains 13 residues. The germline CDR1 and CDR2 sequences are SGHTA and FQGNSA. Trimming took 3 bases from V and 4 from J, leaving 10 bases between them. In DNA form, the CDR3 reads TGTGCCAGCAGCTTGGGACCCCAGTACGAGCAGTACTTC. Its translation is CASSLGPQYEQYF. The full variable domain, completed using reference TRBV7-2 and TRBJ2-7, is GAGVSQSPSNKVTEKGKDVELRCDPISGHTALYWYRQSLGQGLEFLIYFQGNSAPDKSGLPSDRFSAERTGGSVSTLTIQRTQQEDSAVYLCASSLGPQYEQYFGPGTRLTVT.

The chain uses TRBV6-4 and TRBJ1-2, with TRBD1 matching over 8 bases. V was clipped by 2 bases and J by 4 bases; unmatched bases: 9. The CDR3 sequence is 16 residues long. Germline CDR1 reads MRHNA; CDR2 reads SNTAGT. CDR3 sequence: CASSDRWQGASYGYTF. The CDR3 DNA sequence: TGTGCCAGCAGTGACCGGTGGCAGGGGGCCAGCTATGGCTACACCTTC.

The V call is TRBV4-1, the J call TRBJ1-3, with D possibly TRBD1 on 5 matching bases. CDR1 is MGHRA, CDR2 YSYEKL, per germline. Trimming left V 1 base short and J 0 bases short, with 19 bases between. The CDR3 contains 19 residues. CDR3 residues: CASSQVIAGTPVSGNTIYF. In DNA, the CDR3 is TGCGCCAGCAGCCAAGTGATCGCCGGGACGCCCGTCTCTGGAAACACCATATATTTT.

This chain connects TRBV6-4 to TRBJ2-3, with D hard to call. V was clipped by 2 bases and J by 0 bases, with 6 bases between them. The CDR3 spans 14 residues. Germline values: CDR1 MRHNA, CDR2 SNTAGT. CDR3 bases: TGTGCCAGCAGTGACAAGGGCAGCACAGATACGCAGTATTTT. It translates to CASSDKGSTDTQYF.

This chain uses TRBV21-1 with TRBJ2-7; TRBD1, the table's D call, was not compared with the DNA. TRBV21-1 is assigned pseudogene status. The CDR3 has 14 residues. CDR3 protein: CASSKRTASYEQYF. Written as DNA, the CDR3 is TGTGCCAGCAGCAAAAGGACAGCCTCCTACGAGCAGTACTTC.

The genes are TRBV4-3 and TRBJ2-7; TRBD1 agrees at 8 bases. Germline trimming cut 1 base from V and 3 bases from J; bases unmatched to any gene: 5. Germline CDR1 reads LGHNA; CDR2 reads YSLEER. The CDR3 covers 15 residues. CDR3 loop: CASSQVPGQVYEQYF. CDR3 DNA: TGCGCCAGCAGCCAAGTTCCGGGACAGGTCTACGAGCAGTACTTC.

This clone has just a few counts. CDR3 coding DNA: TGTGCCAGTACCACGACTAGCGGGAGTTCTGGGGCCAACGTCCTGACTTTC. It is translated as CASTTTSGSSGANVLTF. The rearrangement uses TRBV19 and TRBJ2-6; TRBD2 matches at 12 bases. The CDR3 consists of 17 residues. The germline V gene encodes CDR1 LNHDA and CDR2 SQIVND (reference sequence). J lost 1 base, V lost 7 bases, and 5 bases had no gene match. The full variable domain, in which reference TRBV19 and TRBJ2-6 provide the parts outside the CDR3, is DGGITQSPKYLFRKEGQNVTLSCEQNLNHDAMYWYRQDPGQGLRLIYYSQIVNDFQKGDIAEGYSVSREKKESFPLTVTSAQKNPTAFYLCASTTTSGSSGANVLTFGAGSRLTVL.

In this sample, this clone turned up a few times. The chain is built from TRBV27 and TRBJ1-2, with no clear D. Looked up from germline, CDR1 is MNHEY and CDR2 is SMNVEV (reference sequence). The CDR3 covers 13 residues. Trimming stripped 0 bases from V and 3 bases from J, with 5 bases between. CDR3 in amino acids: CASSLSIDYGYTF. CDR3 in DNA: TGTGCCAGCAGTTTATCGATTGACTATGGCTACACCTTC.

This clone was seen more than once but under ten times. The chain joins TRBV4-2 to TRBJ2-2, with TRBD1 matching 10 bases. The CDR3 runs to 17 residues. Germline V CDR1 and CDR2: LGHNA, YNFKEQ. V gave up 1 base and J gave up 0 bases; unmatched junction bases: 2. The CDR3 sequence is CASSQADRGPNTGELFF. DNA of the CDR3: TGTGCCAGCAGCCAAGCCGACAGGGGGCCGAACACCGGGGAGCTGTTTTTT.

The rearrangement uses TRBV30 and TRBJ2-7, with 8 bases lining up with TRBD1. Trimming cost V 5 bases and J 5 bases; bases outside gene matches: 5. The CDR3 consists of 12 residues. Germline V gene lookup returns CDR1 GTSNPN and CDR2 SVGIG (reference sequence). CDR3 bases: TGTGCCTGGGCGGACAGGGACAACGAGCAGTACTTC. Amino acids: CAWADRDNEQYF.

The chain joins TRBV5-6 to TRBJ1-1; possible D gene TRBD1, 5 bases. Deletions cut 3 bases from V and 0 bases from J, with 12 bases between. CDR3 length: 15 residues. Germline loops: CDR1 SGHDT, CDR2 YYEEEE. The CDR3 sequence: CASSWDGTMNTEAFF. CDR3 bases: TGTGCCAGCAGCTGGGACGGCACCATGAACACTGAAGCTTTCTTT.

This chain connects TRBV10-2 to TRBJ2-7, with D hard to call. The CDR3 is 12 amino acids. The V gene lost 2 bases and the J gene lost 0 bases, with 2 bases spanning the gap. Per the germline V gene, CDR1 is WSHSY and CDR2 is SAAADI. The CDR3 DNA is TGCGCCAGCAGTGAGCCCTCCTACGAGCAGTACTTC. Encoded protein: CASSEPSYEQYF.

V gene TRBV2 combines with J gene TRBJ2-2; D may be TRBD1 (5 bases). CDR3 length: 15 amino acids. Germline-derived CDR1 and CDR2 are SNHLY and FYNNEI. Trimming shortened V by 2 bases and J by 1 base, and 8 bases separated the two germline ends. CDR3: CASSESRVNTGELFF. In DNA form, the CDR3 reads TGTGCCAGCAGTGAAAGCAGGGTGAACACCGGGGAGCTGTTTTTT.

The chain recombines TRBV5-6 with TRBJ1-6; TRBD1 matches 7 bases. The CDR3 is made up of 14 amino acids. Germline V CDR1 and CDR2: SGHDT, YYEEEE. J gave up 9 bases and V 2 bases, and 5 bases lay outside the gene matches. This CDR3 reads CASSLGRGISPLHF. CDR3 sequence (DNA): TGTGCCAGCAGCTTAGGCAGGGGGATTTCACCCCTCCACTTT. The whole variable domain, remainder taken from reference TRBV5-6 and TRBJ1-6, is DAGVTQSPTHLIKTRGQQVTLRCSPKSGHDTVSWYQQALGQGPQFIFQYYEEEERQRGNFPDRFSGHQFPNYSSELNVNALLLGDSALYLCASSLGRGISPLHFGNGTRLTVT.